A single sample gave rise to the 29 T cell receptor beta chains below, sequenced in a study of T cell responses to AZD1222 COVID-19 vaccine. Method: immunoSEQ multiplex PCR; TCRdb's copy keeps in-frame clones and lacks some. The sample includes fewer than 110,000 clones, about 93% of them seen just once. Sequencing used peripheral blood, obtained 28 days after the second AZD1222 dose. These receptors came from an adult who received the AZD1222 COVID-19 vaccine.

The gene calls are TRBV3-1 (or the pseudogene TRBV3-2) and TRBJ2-2, with no clear D. Germline V gene lookup returns CDR1 LGHDT and CDR2 YNNKEL (reference sequence). The germline V and J ends were trimmed by 1 base and 4 bases, with 4 bases remaining between them. The CDR3 has 13 amino acids. The chain's CDR3 is CASSQGATGELFF. Written as DNA, the CDR3 is TGTGCCAGCAGCCAAGGGGCCACCGGGGAGCTGTTTTTT.

This CDR3 is CASSSLSGGTEAFF. The CDR3 coding sequence is TGTGCCAGCAGTTCCCTCTCGGGAGGGACTGAAGCTTTCTTT. J is TRBJ1-1 and V is TRBV6-5; D remains unclear. There are 14 residues in the CDR3. The V end lost 4 bases, the J end lost 5 bases, and 14 bases lay between the germline ends. Looked up from germline, CDR1 is MNHEY and CDR2 is SVGAGI.

The chain is built from TRBV6-5 and TRBJ2-5; 11 nucleotides agree with TRBD2. V lost 8 bases, J lost 8 bases, and 13 bases stayed unmatched. Germline V gene lookup returns CDR1 MNHEY and CDR2 SVGAGI. CDR3 length: 15 amino acids. The CDR3 sequence is CASRQGTSGSRTQYF. CDR3 DNA sequence: TGTGCCAGCCGACAGGGGACTAGCGGATCAAGAACCCAGTACTTC.

This chain joins TRBV28 and TRBJ1-5, with D possibly matching TRBD1 (6 bases). Germline assignment: CDR1 MDHEN and CDR2 SYDVKM. The CDR3 is made up of 15 amino acids. Trimming removed 6 bases from V and 0 bases from J, with 12 bases in between. The CDR3 DNA is TGTGCCAGCAGCCGTCGGACAGTTAGCAATCAGCCCCAGCATTTT. Its translation is CASSRRTVSNQPQHF.

This clone came up once. The chain is built from TRBV6-5 and TRBJ1-2; no clear D gene. The CDR3 extends over 12 amino acids. Trimming left V 9 bases short and J 6 bases short, with 14 bases between. CDR1 is MNHEY, CDR2 SVGAGI, per germline. This CDR3 reads CASRGGRHGYTF. The CDR3, as DNA: TGTGCCAGTAGAGGAGGGCGCCATGGCTACACCTTC.

The chain joins TRBV18 to TRBJ1-6, with D possibly being TRBD1 (5 bases). The CDR3 has 14 amino acids. CDR1 is KGHSH and CDR2 is LQKENI in the germline V gene. V shed 4 bases and J shed 5 bases, with 9 bases lying between them. The CDR3 DNA is TGTGCCAGCTCACGAGACAGTAATAATTCACCCCTCCACTTT. Its protein product is CASSRDSNNSPLHF.

The CDR3, as DNA: TGTGCCAGCAGCAAGCAGGATCACTCTGGAAACACCATATATTTT. As protein: CASSKQDHSGNTIYF. The chain couples TRBV7-2 to TRBJ1-3; D gene unclear. CDR3 length equals 15 residues. Per the germline V gene, CDR1 is SGHTA and CDR2 is FQGNSA. The V end was cut by 5 bases, the J end by 0 bases, with 11 bases between.

The V call is TRBV7-8, the J call TRBJ1-1; D gene ambiguous. The CDR3 has 14 amino acids. CDR1 is SGHVS and CDR2 is FQNEAQ in the germline V gene. With 5 bases removed from V and 1 base from J, the gap between germline ends came to 11 bases. CDR3 in DNA: TGTGCCAGCAGCCCCTACAGAGAGAACACTGAAGCTTTCTTT. This codes for CASSPYRENTEAFF.

The rearrangement links TRBV14 to TRBJ1-1; TRBD1 agrees at 8 bases. Germline CDR1 reads SGHDN; CDR2 reads FVKESK. The CDR3 runs 16 residues. With 4 bases clipped from V and 0 bases from J, the junction kept 7 bases outside the gene matches. The CDR3 bases are TGTGCCAGCAGCCCAGGGACAGGTCGTTTGAACACTGAAGCTTTCTTT. Translated, it gives CASSPGTGRLNTEAFF. The full variable domain, with the rest looked up from reference TRBV14 and TRBJ1-1, is EAGVTQFPSHSVIEKGQTVTLRCDPISGHDNLYWYRRVMGKEIKFLLHFVKESKQDESGMPNNRFLAERTGGTYSTLKVQPAELEDSGVYFCASSPGTGRLNTEAFFGQGTRLTVV.

Concerning this clone: Other nucleotide sequences from this sample produce the same CDR3. The rearrangement links TRBV3-1 (or the pseudogene TRBV3-2) to TRBJ2-3; 9 bases fit TRBD2. This CDR3 contains 15 residues. The junction had 2 bases not matched to a gene; V was cut back by 4 bases and J by 0 bases. Germline CDR1 and CDR2: LGHDT and YNNKEL (reference sequence). This chain's CDR3 is CASSPTSGSTDTQYF. The CDR3 DNA reads TGTGCCAGCAGCCCTACTAGCGGGAGCACAGATACGCAGTATTTT.

This chain joins TRBV10-2 and TRBJ1-2; D perhaps matches TRBD1 (5 bases). The CDR3 spans 15 residues. V gave up 5 bases and J gave up 3 bases, with 16 bases separating them. The V gene's germline CDR1 is WSHSY and CDR2 SAAADI. The CDR3 bases are TGCGCCAGCAGTCCCGGATGGGGGGGGGACTATGGCTACACCTTC. Amino acid sequence: CASSPGWGGDYGYTF.

The gene calls are TRBV19 and TRBJ1-6, with D unclear. The CDR3 spans 14 residues. Germline assignment: CDR1 LNHDA and CDR2 SQIVND (reference sequence). V was clipped by 2 bases and J by 7 bases, with 9 bases between them. Here the CDR3 reads CASSIWTENSPLHF. The CDR3 coding sequence is TGTGCCAGTAGTATATGGACGGAAAATTCACCCCTCCACTTT.

The chain joins TRBV19 to TRBJ2-2, with TRBD1 as a possible D gene (6 bases). This CDR3 contains 15 residues. Per the germline V gene, CDR1 is LNHDA and CDR2 is SQIVND (reference sequence). Between the trimmed V and J ends, which lost 6 bases and 0 bases, there was a span of 11 bases. The CDR3 here is CASRFGTSNTGELFF. The CDR3 nucleotides read TGTGCCAGTAGATTCGGGACATCGAACACCGGGGAGCTGTTTTTT.

The chain carries TRBV7-8 and TRBJ1-2; 11 positions agree with TRBD1. Germline V gene data show CDR1 as SGHVS and CDR2 as FQNEAQ. The CDR3 covers 17 residues. J lost 4 bases, V lost 2 bases, and 9 bases had no gene match. CDR3 bases: TGTGCCAGCAGCTTACCCCGGGACAGGGGGTTTGGCTATGGCTACACCTTC. It translates to CASSLPRDRGFGYGYTF.

This clone was recorded a few times. The chain's CDR3 is CSASGGTGGNTIYF. The CDR3 coding sequence is TGCAGTGCTAGTGGGGGGACAGGAGGAAACACCATATATTTT. The rearrangement uses TRBV20-1 and TRBJ1-3; 8 bases line up with TRBD1. Germline assignment: CDR1 DFQATT and CDR2 SNEGSKA (reference sequence). Germline trimming cut 3 bases from V and 4 bases from J; bases unmatched to any gene: 5. The CDR3 length is 14 residues.

The V gene is TRBV15, the J gene TRBJ1-5; TRBD1 aligns across 7 bases. The CDR3 is 15 residues long. The trim removed 5 bases at V and 2 bases at J, leaving 6 bases unmatched. Germline-derived CDR1 and CDR2 are LNHNV and YYDKDF (reference sequence). The CDR3 here is CATSHPQGGNQPQHF. For the CDR3, the DNA is TGTGCCACCAGCCACCCCCAGGGGGGCAATCAGCCCCAGCATTTT.

The chain links TRBV14 to TRBJ1-3; D gene ambiguous. The V gene lost 0 bases and the J gene lost 0 bases, with 9 bases spanning the gap. CDR1 is SGHDN, CDR2 FVKESK, per germline. The CDR3 is 16 residues long. CDR3 coding DNA: TGTGCCAGCAGCCAAGAAAGACGTCGCTCTGGAAACACCATATATTTT. The encoded protein is CASSQERRRSGNTIYF.

The V and J genes are TRBV6-5 and TRBJ2-7; D is possibly TRBD1 or TRBD2 (5 bases each). In germline, CDR1 is MNHEY, CDR2 SVGAGI. The V end was cut by 2 bases, the J end by 4 bases, with 15 bases between. The CDR3 length is 15 residues. This chain's CDR3 is CASSYAPGEGYEQYF. In DNA, the CDR3 is TGTGCCAGCAGTTACGCGCCAGGTGAGGGGTACGAGCAGTACTTC.

The J gene is TRBJ1-6, the V gene TRBV4-3, with D possibly being TRBD1 (5 bases). From germline, CDR1 is LGHNA and CDR2 YSLEER. This CDR3 spans 14 amino acids. V shed 5 bases and J shed 7 bases, with 12 bases lying between them. CDR3 protein: CASSEVWGNSPLHF. CDR3 DNA: TGCGCCAGCAGCGAGGTTTGGGGGAATTCACCCCTCCACTTT.

The chain carries TRBV19 and TRBJ2-1; D not certain. V shed 0 bases and J shed 2 bases, with 11 bases lying between them. CDR1 and CDR2 from the germline V gene are LNHDA and SQIVND (reference sequence). The CDR3 runs 16 residues. CDR3 amino acids: CASSIDGLPAYNEQFF. Here the CDR3 DNA reads TGTGCCAGTAGTATAGACGGCTTACCCGCCTACAATGAGCAGTTCTTC. The variable domain in full, with the rest retrieved from reference TRBV19 and TRBJ2-1, is DGGITQSPKYLFRKEGQNVTLSCEQNLNHDAMYWYRQDPGQGLRLIYYSQIVNDFQKGDIAEGYSVSREKKESFPLTVTSAQKNPTAFYLCASSIDGLPAYNEQFFGPGTRLTVL.

This chain joins TRBV27 and TRBJ1-2; D unclear. Germline CDR1 reads MNHEY; CDR2 reads SMNVEV (reference sequence). V was clipped by 2 bases and J by 3 bases, with 7 bases between them. This CDR3 is 13 amino acids long. The CDR3 spells CASSLGQYYGYTF. CDR3 DNA sequence: TGTGCCAGCAGTTTAGGGCAGTACTATGGCTACACCTTC.

V gene TRBV7-9 combines with J gene TRBJ1-6, with 10 bases fitting TRBD1. The V and J ends lost 5 bases and 5 bases, in that order; junction bases with no gene match: 3. This CDR3 is 15 amino acids long. Per the germline V gene, CDR1 is SEHNR and CDR2 is FQNEAQ (reference sequence). CDR3 sequence (DNA): TGTGCCAGCAGCCGGGGGACAGGGGATAATTCACCCCTCCACTTT. Its translation is CASSRGTGDNSPLHF.

The rearrangement joins TRBV30 to TRBJ1-1; D remains ambiguous. Germline loops: CDR1 GTSNPN, CDR2 SVGIG (reference sequence). Trimming took 0 bases from V and 2 from J, leaving 4 bases between them. This CDR3 has 12 amino acids. CDR3 DNA: TGTGCCTGGAGTGTTCACAACACTGAAGCTTTCTTT. It specifies CAWSVHNTEAFF.

The CDR3 nucleotides are TGCAGCGTTTGGGTACTAGCGGGCGAGCAGTACTTC. As protein: CSVWVLAGEQYF. The J gene is TRBJ2-7, the V gene TRBV29-1; 9 positions match TRBD2. The CDR3 is made up of 12 amino acids. Germline loops: CDR1 SQVTM, CDR2 ANQGSEA. V shed 5 bases, J shed 6 bases, and the junction held 5 bases outside the gene matches.

A note on this clone: Other DNA sequences of this sample code for an identical CDR3. The CDR3 sequence: CASSGRGNTEAFF. In DNA, the CDR3 is TGTGCCAGCAGTGGACGGGGTAACACTGAAGCTTTCTTT. V usage is TRBV2 and J usage is TRBJ1-1; D call uncertain. The germline V gene has CDR1 SNHLY and CDR2 FYNNEI. Trimming pared 4 bases from V and 2 bases from J, leaving 8 bases between. This CDR3 is 13 amino acids long.

The V and J genes are TRBV7-2 and TRBJ1-5; D is uncertain. The CDR3 loop spans 13 amino acids. V was trimmed by 3 bases and J by 1 base, leaving 4 bases between them. CDR1 is SGHTA and CDR2 is FQGNSA in the germline V gene. The CDR3 protein is CASSFNSNQPQHF. In DNA form, the CDR3 reads TGTGCCAGCAGCTTTAACAGCAATCAGCCCCAGCATTTT.

The V gene is TRBV7-9, the J gene TRBJ1-4; 10 nucleotides agree with TRBD1. Germline V gene lookup returns CDR1 SEHNR and CDR2 FQNEAQ (reference sequence). J lost 3 bases, V lost 5 bases, and 3 bases had no gene match. This CDR3 region has 15 residues. The CDR3 bases are TGTGCCAGCAGCCCCGGGACAGGGGCTAATGAAAAACTGTTTTTT. Translation gives CASSPGTGANEKLFF.

The CDR3 region is CASSFDRAGYGYTF. The CDR3 DNA reads as TGTGCCAGCAGTTTTGACAGGGCTGGCTATGGCTACACCTTC. The V gene is TRBV27, the J gene TRBJ1-2; 7 bases align to TRBD1. Germline trimming cut 3 bases from V and 4 bases from J; bases unmatched to any gene: 5. The CDR3 consists of 14 residues. Germline CDR1 is MNHEY and CDR2 is SMNVEV (reference sequence).

The chain has TRBV4-3 and TRBJ1-1; D is uncertain. CDR1 is LGHNA and CDR2 is YSLEER in the germline V gene. This CDR3 comprises 15 residues. V gave up 1 base and J gave up 1 base, with 10 bases separating them. For the CDR3, the DNA is TGCGCCAGCAGCCAAGGGGTTAAAGCGAACACTGAAGCTTTCTTT. This translates into CASSQGVKANTEAFF.